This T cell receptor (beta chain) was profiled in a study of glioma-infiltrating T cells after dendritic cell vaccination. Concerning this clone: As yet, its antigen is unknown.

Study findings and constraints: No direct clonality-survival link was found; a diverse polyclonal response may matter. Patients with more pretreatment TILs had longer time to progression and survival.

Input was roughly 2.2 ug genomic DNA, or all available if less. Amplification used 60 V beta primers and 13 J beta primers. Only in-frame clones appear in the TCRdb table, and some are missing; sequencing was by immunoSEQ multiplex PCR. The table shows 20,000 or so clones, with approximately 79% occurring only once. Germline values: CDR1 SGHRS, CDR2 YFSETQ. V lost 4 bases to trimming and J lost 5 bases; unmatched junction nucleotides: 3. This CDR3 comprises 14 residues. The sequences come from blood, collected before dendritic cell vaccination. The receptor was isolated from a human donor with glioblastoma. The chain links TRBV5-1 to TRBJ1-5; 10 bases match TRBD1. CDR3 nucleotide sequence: TGCGCCAGCAGCCCCGACAGGGGGCATCAGCCCCAGCATTTT. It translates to CASSPDRGHQPQHF.